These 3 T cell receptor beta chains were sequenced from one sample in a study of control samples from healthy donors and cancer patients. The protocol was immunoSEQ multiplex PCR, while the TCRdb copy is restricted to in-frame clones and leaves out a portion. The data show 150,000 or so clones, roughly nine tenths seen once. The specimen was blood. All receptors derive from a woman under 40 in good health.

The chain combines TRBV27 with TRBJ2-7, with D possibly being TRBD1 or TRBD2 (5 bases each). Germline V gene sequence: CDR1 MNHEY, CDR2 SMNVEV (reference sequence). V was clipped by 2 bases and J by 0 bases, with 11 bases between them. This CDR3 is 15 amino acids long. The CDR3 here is CASSLTGTGSYEQYF. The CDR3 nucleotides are TGTGCCAGCAGTTTAACCGGGACCGGCTCCTACGAGCAGTACTTC.

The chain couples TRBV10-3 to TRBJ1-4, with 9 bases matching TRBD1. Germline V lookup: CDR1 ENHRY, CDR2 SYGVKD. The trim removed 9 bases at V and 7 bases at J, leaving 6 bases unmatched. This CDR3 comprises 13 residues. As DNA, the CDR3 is TGTGCCATGGGGACAGGGACAAGTGAAAAACTGTTTTTT. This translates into CAMGTGTSEKLFF.

The CDR3: CASSLPDRDTEAFF. As DNA, the CDR3 is TGTGCCAGCAGTTTACCTGACAGGGACACTGAAGCTTTCTTT. V usage is TRBV28 and J usage is TRBJ1-1; 7 nucleotides align to TRBD1. The CDR3 runs to 14 residues. Trimming at V came to 2 bases and at J to 3 bases, leaving 3 bases not matched to a gene. Germline CDR1 reads MDHEN; CDR2 reads SYDVKM.